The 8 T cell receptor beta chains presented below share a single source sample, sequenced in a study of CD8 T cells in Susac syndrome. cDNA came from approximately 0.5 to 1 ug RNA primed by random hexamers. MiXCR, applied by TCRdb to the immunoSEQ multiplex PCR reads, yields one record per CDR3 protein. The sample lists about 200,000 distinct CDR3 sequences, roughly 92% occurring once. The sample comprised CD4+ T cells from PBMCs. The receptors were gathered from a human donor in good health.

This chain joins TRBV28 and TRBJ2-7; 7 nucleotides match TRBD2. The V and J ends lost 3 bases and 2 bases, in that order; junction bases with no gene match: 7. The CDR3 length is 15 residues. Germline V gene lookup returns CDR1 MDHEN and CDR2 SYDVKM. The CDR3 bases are TGTGCCAGCAGTTTTTTGGGAGGGAGGACCTACGAGCAGTACTTC. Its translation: CASSFLGGRTYEQYF.

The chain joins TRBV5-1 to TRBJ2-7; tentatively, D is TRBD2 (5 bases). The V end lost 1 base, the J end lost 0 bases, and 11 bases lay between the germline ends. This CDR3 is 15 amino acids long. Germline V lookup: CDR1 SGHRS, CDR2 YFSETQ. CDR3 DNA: TGCGCCAGCAGCTTGATCCCCCGGGACTCCTACGAGCAGTACTTC. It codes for CASSLIPRDSYEQYF.

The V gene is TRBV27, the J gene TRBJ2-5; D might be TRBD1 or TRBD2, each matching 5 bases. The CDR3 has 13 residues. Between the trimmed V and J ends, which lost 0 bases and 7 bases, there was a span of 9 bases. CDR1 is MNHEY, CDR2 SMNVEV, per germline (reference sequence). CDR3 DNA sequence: TGTGCCAGCAGTTTATCGAAGGGACCGACCCAGTACTTC. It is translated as CASSLSKGPTQYF.

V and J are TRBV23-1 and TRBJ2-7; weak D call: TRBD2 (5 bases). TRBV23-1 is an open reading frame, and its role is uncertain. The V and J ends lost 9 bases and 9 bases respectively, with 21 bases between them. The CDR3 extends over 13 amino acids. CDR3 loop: CASRRDPLGGQYV. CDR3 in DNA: TGCGCCAGTCGCCGGGATCCCCTTGGTGGGCAGTACGTC.

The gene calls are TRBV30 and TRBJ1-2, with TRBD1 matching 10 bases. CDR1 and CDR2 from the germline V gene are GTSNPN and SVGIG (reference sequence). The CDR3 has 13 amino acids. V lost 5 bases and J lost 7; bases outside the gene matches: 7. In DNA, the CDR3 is TGTGCCTGGGATCAGGACAGGGGGAGTGGCTACACCTTC. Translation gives CAWDQDRGSGYTF.

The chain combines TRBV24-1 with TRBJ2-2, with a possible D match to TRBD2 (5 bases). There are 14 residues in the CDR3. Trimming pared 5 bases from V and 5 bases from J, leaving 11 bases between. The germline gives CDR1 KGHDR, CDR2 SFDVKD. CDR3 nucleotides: TGTGCCACCAGTGGCAGCGGTACGACCGGGGAGCTGTTTTTT. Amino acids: CATSGSGTTGELFF.

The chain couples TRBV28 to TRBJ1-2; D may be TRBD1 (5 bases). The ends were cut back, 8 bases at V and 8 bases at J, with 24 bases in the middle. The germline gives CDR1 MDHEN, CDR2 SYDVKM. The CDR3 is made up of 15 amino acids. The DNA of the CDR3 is TGTGCCAGCTACCGATCGGCGGGTGTGGGGGGAGGCTACACCTTC. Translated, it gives CASYRSAGVGGGYTF.

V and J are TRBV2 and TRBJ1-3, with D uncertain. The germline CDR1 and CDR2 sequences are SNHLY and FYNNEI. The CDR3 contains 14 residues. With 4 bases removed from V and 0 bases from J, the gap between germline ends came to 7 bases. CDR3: CASSAVGSGNTIYF. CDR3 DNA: TGTGCCAGCAGTGCGGTCGGCTCTGGAAACACCATATATTTT.